This T cell receptor (beta chain) emerged from a study of T cells after yellow fever vaccination. At the level of the study: Fractions low in cell number were prepared with SMART-Seq v4 Ultra Low Input.

V dropped 4 bases and J dropped 5 bases, with 11 bases sitting between them. The CDR3 totals 13 residues. Germline loops: CDR1 SGHRS, CDR2 YFSETQ. The sample holds many counts of this clonotype. TCRdb re-called the 5' RACE reads through MiXCR, storing one row per CDR3 protein. This table has over 150,000 distinct CDR3 sequences, about 6% appearing once. The sequence came from a man between 18 and 29 years old who received the YFV17D yellow fever vaccine. The chain uses TRBV5-1 and TRBJ2-3; D possibly uses TRBD1 or TRBD2 (5 bases each). This specimen consisted of CD4+ T cells sorted from PBMCs, obtained on the day of the first yellow fever vaccination. In DNA, the CDR3 is TGCGCCAGCAGCAAGCAGAGGGGAGATACGCAGTATTTT. Its translation is CASSKQRGDTQYF.